A single T cell receptor (beta chain) is shown here with its context. Collected material from alopecia areata patients comprised lesional scalp punch biopsies and peripheral blood. It was cDNA, reverse transcribed from extracted RNA, that served as the sequencing template. TCRdb's copy holds only in-frame clones and misses some; the assay was immunoSEQ multiplex PCR. The sample contains 120,000 or so clones, approximately 47% of which appear only once. Germline lookup yields CDR1 SGHRS and CDR2 YFSETQ. J was trimmed by 6 bases and V by 1 base; bases with no gene match: 8. This CDR3 has 16 residues. The sample is drawn from a study of CD8+ T cells in alopecia areata.

This clonotype was obtained from a human donor with alopecia areata. Sequenced material: NKG2D-low CD8+ T cells sorted from blood. This rearrangement joins TRBV5-1 to TRBJ2-1, with 9 bases fitting TRBD2. The CDR3 DNA is TGCGCCAGCAGCTTGCGGCGGGAGGGACCTTTCAATGAGCAGTTCTTC. Translated: CASSLRREGPFNEQFF.